This record covers a single T cell receptor beta chain. Previously, flow cytometry had revealed CD8+CD57+ cell expansion in the patients chosen for sequencing. This sample is part of a study of CD8+CD57+ T cells in acquired aplastic anemia. CDR3 size: 14 residues. V lost 1 base to trimming and J lost 6 bases, with 13 bases between them. The V gene's germline CDR1 is SGHTA and CDR2 FQGNSA. TCR beta VDJ and CDR3 profiling used genomic DNA as template. TCRdb fed the reads into MiXCR, producing one record per CDR3 protein. This table has about 160,000 distinct CDR3 sequences, 40% to 50% appearing once. V is TRBV7-2 and J is TRBJ2-7; maybe TRBD2 (5 bases). The source of this sequence is a human donor with aplastic anemia. Sequencing used sorted CD4+, CD8+, or CD8+CD57+ T cells (not recorded which) from PBMCs. CDR3 sequence (DNA): TGTGCCAGCAGCTTAGTGGGCTCGGGGTTCGAGCAGTACTTC. Amino acids: CASSLVGSGFEQYF.